Sequencing of this T cell receptor (beta chain) was carried out in a study of blood T cell repertoires in COVID-19. Per the germline V gene, CDR1 is KGHSH and CDR2 is LQKENI. With 2 bases clipped from V and 4 bases from J, the junction kept 3 bases outside the gene matches. The length of the CDR3 is 15 residues. Repertoires were generated with immunoSEQ multiplex PCR, while TCRdb's copy carries only in-frame clones and drops some. The sample has roughly 250,000 clones, 75% to 95% seen once. Donors were grouped by their self-reported clinical history. The study counted Cohort 3 donors as recovered given two negative PCRs, clearance, or symptom resolution.

This clonotype originated in a woman aged 18-29 years who had recovered from COVID-19. The specimen was PBMCs or T cells enriched from blood (not recorded which). The rearrangement uses TRBV18 and TRBJ2-3; 10 bases are a match to TRBD2. The chain's CDR3 is CASSPVLAGSDTQYF. CDR3 nucleotide sequence: TGTGCCAGCTCACCAGTACTAGCGGGATCAGATACGCAGTATTTT.